This paragraph reports one T cell receptor (beta chain). Its cognate antigen is unknown. The CDR3 extends over 15 amino acids. V was clipped by 5 bases and J by 4 bases; unmatched bases: 7. CDR1 is MNHEY and CDR2 is SVGAGI in the germline V gene. In the PCR, 60 Vbeta and 13 Jbeta primers were used. The assay was immunoSEQ multiplex PCR, and TCRdb's table has in-frame clones only and misses some. The sample records around 140,000 clones, about 9.1% being singletons. The data were obtained in a study of cytomegalovirus exposure and HLA in healthy donors. Study-level points and caveats: Sequencing likely generated an artifact that appeared as a cluster of highly shared sequence variants. According to an earlier analysis, most TCR beta V segments yielded productive rearrangements about 87% or about 30% of the time. It was assumed in the presence/absence analyses that sequencing depth was roughly uniform across donors.

The receptor's source is a middle-aged woman in good health and CMV-seropositive. The chain employs TRBV6-5 and TRBJ2-3; 9 bases are a match to TRBD1. The sample comprised PBMCs. The CDR3 nucleotides read TGTGCCAGCAGTCCGGGTCGGACAGGGGCAGATACGCAGTATTTT. It yields the protein CASSPGRTGADTQYF.